This record concerns one T cell receptor (beta chain) sequence. What it recognizes is unknown. This sample was included in a study of blood T cells in healthy people across ages. Study-wide results and limits: In older individuals, TCR beta diversity per million T cells was lower, falling roughly linearly with age.

The authors ran a second PCR of about 7 to 12 cycles using a sample-barcoded 5' primer and a J-beta primer mix. TCRdb ran MiXCR on the 5' RACE reads and lists one entry per CDR3 protein. The sample has approximately 960,000 distinct CDR3 sequences, approximately 32% seen once. The CDR3 is made up of 13 amino acids. The V gene end was trimmed by 8 bases and the J gene end by 6 bases; junction bases not matched to a gene: 7. Germline CDR1 is MNHEY and CDR2 is SVGEGT. A further study also used this sample, focusing on T cells of mothers and their children. That report adds: In this cohort, donors were three healthy Caucasian mothers plus their six children. Mothers gave over 8.5 million TCR beta CDR3 reads each, and children some 3 million each.

The chain has TRBV6-2 or TRBV6-3 and TRBJ1-5; TRBD1 matches at 7 bases. The sequenced sample was blood. This sequence originates from a woman in her 40s in good health. The CDR3 sequence: CASGDRGTQPQHF. As DNA, the CDR3 is TGTGCCAGCGGGGACAGAGGGACTCAGCCCCAGCATTTT.